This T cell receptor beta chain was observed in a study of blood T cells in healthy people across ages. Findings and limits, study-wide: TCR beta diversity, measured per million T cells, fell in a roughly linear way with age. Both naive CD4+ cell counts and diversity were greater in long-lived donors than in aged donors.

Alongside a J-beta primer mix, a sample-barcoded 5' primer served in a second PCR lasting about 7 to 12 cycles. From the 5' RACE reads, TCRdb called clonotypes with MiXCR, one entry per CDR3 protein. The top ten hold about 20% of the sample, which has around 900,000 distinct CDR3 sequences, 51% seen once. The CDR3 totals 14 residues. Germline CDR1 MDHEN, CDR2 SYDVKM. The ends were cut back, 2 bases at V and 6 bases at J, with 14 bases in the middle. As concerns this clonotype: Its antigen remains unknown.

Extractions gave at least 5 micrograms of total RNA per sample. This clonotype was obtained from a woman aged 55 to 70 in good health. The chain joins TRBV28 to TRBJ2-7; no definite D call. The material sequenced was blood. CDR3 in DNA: TGTGCCAGCAGTTTAGGTAGCACGTCGGGCGAGCAGTACTTC. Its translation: CASSLGSTSGEQYF.